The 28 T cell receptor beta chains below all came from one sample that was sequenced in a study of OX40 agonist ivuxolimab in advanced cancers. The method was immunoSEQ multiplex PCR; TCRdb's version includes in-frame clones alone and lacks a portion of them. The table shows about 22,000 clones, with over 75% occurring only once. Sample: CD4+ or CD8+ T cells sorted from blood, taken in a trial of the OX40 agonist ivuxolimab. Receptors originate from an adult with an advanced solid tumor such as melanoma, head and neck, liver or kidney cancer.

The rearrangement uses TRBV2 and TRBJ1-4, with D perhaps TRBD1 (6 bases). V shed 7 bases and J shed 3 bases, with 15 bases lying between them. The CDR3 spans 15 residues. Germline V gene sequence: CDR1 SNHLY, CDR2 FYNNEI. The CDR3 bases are TGTGCCAGCACCGAGACGGGGGGCGCTAATGAAAAACTGTTTTTT. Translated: CASTETGGANEKLFF.

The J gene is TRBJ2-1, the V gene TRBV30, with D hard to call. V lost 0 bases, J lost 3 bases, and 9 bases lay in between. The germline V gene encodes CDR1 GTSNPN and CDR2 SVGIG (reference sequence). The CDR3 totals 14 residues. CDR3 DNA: TGTGCCTGGAGTGTTATGGGGTACTACAATGAGCAGTTCTTC. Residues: CAWSVMGYYNEQFF.

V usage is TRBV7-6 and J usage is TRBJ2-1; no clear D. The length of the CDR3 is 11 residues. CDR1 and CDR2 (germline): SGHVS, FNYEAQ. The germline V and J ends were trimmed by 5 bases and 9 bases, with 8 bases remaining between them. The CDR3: CASSQKGEQFF. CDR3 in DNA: TGTGCCAGCAGCCAAAAGGGTGAGCAGTTCTTC.

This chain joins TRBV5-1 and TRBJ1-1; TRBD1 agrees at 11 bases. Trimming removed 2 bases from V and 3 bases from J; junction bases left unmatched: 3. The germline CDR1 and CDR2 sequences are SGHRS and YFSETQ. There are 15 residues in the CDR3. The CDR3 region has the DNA TGCGCCAGCAGCTTTTGGGACAGGGGGGACACTGAAGCTTTCTTT. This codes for CASSFWDRGDTEAFF.

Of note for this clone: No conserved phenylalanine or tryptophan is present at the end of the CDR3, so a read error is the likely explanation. The CDR3 spells CASSPRDSFYEQYL. The CDR3 nucleotides read TGTGCCAGCAGCCCCCGGGACAGCTTCTACGAGCAGTACCTC. This chain links TRBV7-2 with TRBJ2-7, with 7 nucleotides matching TRBD1. V shed 5 bases, J shed 3 bases, and the junction held 7 bases outside the gene matches. The CDR3 has 14 amino acids. The germline V gene encodes CDR1 SGHTA and CDR2 FQGNSA.

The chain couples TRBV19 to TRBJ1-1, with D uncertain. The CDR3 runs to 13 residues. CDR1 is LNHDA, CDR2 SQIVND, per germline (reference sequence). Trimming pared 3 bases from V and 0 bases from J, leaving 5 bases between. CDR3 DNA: TGTGCCAGTAGTATCAGTATGAACACTGAAGCTTTCTTT. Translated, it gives CASSISMNTEAFF. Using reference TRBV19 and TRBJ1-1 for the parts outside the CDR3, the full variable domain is DGGITQSPKYLFRKEGQNVTLSCEQNLNHDAMYWYRQDPGQGLRLIYYSQIVNDFQKGDIAEGYSVSREKKESFPLTVTSAQKNPTAFYLCASSISMNTEAFFGQGTRLTVV.

The chain's CDR3 is CASSIDLELNEQYF. Written as DNA, the CDR3 is TGTGCCAGTAGTATAGATCTTGAACTAAACGAGCAGTACTTC. The chain links TRBV19 to TRBJ2-7; D is uncertain. From germline, CDR1 is LNHDA and CDR2 SQIVND (reference sequence). This CDR3 spans 14 amino acids. V was pared by 0 bases and J by 5 bases, with 11 bases between.

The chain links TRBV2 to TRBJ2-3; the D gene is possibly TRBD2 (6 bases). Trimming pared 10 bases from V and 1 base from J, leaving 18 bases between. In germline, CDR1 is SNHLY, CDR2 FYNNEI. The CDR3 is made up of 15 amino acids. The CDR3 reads CANRAGFDGTDTQYF. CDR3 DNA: TGTGCCAATCGGGCGGGGTTCGACGGCACAGATACGCAGTATTTT.

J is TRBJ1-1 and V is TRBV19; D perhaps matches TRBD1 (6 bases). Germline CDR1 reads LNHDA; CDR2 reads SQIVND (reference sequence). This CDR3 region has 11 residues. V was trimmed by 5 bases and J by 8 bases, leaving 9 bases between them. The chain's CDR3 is CASSRGTEAFF. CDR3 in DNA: TGTGCCAGTAGTCGGGGGACAGAAGCTTTCTTT.

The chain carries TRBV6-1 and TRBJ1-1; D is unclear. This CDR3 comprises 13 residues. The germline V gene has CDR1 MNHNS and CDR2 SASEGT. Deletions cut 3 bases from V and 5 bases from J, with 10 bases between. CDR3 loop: CASSDLVWTEAFF. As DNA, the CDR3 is TGTGCCAGCAGTGACCTAGTGTGGACTGAAGCTTTCTTT.

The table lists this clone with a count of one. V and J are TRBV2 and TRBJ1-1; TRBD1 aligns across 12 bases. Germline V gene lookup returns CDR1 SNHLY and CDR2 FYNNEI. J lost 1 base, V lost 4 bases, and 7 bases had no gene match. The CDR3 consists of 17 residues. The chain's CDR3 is CASSGARDRGPNTEAFF. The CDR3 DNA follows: TGTGCCAGCAGTGGGGCCCGGGACAGGGGGCCGAACACTGAAGCTTTCTTT.

The DNA for the CDR3 is TGTGCCTGGACATGGCGGGGGGGCGCGAATGAGCAGTTCTTC. It translates to CAWTWRGGANEQFF. The chain uses TRBV30 and TRBJ2-1, with TRBD2 matching 9 bases. In germline, CDR1 is GTSNPN, CDR2 SVGIG (reference sequence). The V and J ends lost 4 bases and 7 bases, in that order; junction bases with no gene match: 8. CDR3 length: 14 amino acids.

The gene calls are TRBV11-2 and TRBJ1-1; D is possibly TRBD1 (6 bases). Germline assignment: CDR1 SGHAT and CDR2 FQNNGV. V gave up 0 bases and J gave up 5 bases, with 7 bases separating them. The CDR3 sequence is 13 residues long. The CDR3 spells CASSLEDRTEAFF. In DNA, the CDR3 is TGTGCCAGCAGCTTAGAGGACAGAACTGAAGCTTTCTTT.

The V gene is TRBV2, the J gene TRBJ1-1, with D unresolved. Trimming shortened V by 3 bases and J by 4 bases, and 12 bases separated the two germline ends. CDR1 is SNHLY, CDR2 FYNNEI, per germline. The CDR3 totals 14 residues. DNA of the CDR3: TGTGCCAGCAGTGATGGCGCTTTGGGCACTGAAGCTTTCTTT. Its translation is CASSDGALGTEAFF.

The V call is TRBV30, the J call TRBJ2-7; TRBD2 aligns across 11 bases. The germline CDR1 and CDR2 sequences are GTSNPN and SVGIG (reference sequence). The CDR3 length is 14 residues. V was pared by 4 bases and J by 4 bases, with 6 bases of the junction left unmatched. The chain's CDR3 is CAWNPSSGGYEQYF. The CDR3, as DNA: TGTGCCTGGAATCCGTCTAGCGGGGGGTACGAGCAGTACTTC.

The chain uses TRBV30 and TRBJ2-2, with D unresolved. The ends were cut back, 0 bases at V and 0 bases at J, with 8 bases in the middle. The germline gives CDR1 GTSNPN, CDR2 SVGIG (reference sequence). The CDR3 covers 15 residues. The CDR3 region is CAWSVRVTNTGELFF. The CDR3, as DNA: TGTGCCTGGAGTGTACGTGTTACGAACACCGGGGAGCTGTTTTTT.

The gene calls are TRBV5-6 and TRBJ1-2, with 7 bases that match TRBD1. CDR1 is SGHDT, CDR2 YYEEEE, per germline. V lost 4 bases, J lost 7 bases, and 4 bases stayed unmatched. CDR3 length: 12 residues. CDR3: CASSPDRAGYTF. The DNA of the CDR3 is TGTGCCAGCAGCCCTGACAGGGCTGGCTACACCTTC.

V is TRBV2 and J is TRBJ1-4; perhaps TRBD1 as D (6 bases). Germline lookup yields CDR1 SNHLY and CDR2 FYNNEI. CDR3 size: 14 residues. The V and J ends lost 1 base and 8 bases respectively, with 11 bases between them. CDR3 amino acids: CASSEGTQGEKLFF. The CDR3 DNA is TGTGCCAGCAGTGAAGGGACACAGGGCGAAAAACTGTTTTTT.

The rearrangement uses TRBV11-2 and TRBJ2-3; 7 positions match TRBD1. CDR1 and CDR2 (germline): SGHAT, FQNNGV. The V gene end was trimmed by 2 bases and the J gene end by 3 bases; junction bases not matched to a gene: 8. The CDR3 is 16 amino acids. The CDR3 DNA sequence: TGTGCCAGCAGCTTAAATCCACAGGGGAAGACAGATACGCAGTATTTT. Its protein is CASSLNPQGKTDTQYF.

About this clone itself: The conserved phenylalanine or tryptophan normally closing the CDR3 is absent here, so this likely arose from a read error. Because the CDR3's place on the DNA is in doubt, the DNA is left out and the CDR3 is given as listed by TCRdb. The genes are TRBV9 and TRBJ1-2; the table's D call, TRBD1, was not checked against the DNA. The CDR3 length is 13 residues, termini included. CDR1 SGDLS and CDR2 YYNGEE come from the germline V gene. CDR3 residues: CASSVYGQGWHTL.

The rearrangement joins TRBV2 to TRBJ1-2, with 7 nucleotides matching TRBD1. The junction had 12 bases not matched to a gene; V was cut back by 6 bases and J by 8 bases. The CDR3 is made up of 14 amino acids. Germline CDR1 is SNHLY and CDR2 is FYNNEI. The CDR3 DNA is TGTGCCAGCAGGGCGGGACAGTCCTGGGAGGGCTACACCTTC. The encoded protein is CASRAGQSWEGYTF.

The CDR3 region has the DNA TGCGCCAGCAGCCAAGGGGCAGGGTCGTATGGCTACACCTTC. Protein product: CASSQGAGSYGYTF. The V and J genes are TRBV4-1 and TRBJ1-2; perhaps TRBD1 as D (5 bases). Germline CDR1 reads MGHRA; CDR2 reads YSYEKL. The V and J ends lost 1 base and 5 bases respectively, with 11 bases between them. This CDR3 is 14 amino acids long.

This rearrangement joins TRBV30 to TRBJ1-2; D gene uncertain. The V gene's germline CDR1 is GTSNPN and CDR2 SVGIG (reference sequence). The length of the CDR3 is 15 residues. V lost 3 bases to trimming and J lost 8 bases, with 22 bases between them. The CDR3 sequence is CAWSRSLGPARGYTF. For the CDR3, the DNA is TGTGCCTGGAGCCGGTCTCTTGGCCCAGCACGAGGCTACACCTTC.

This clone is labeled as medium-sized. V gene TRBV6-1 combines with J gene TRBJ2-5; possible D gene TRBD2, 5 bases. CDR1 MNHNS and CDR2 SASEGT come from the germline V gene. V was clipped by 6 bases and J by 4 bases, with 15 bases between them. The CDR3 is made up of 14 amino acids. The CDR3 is CASRTAGVGETQYF. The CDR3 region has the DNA TGTGCCAGCAGGACCGCCGGGGTCGGAGAGACCCAGTACTTC.

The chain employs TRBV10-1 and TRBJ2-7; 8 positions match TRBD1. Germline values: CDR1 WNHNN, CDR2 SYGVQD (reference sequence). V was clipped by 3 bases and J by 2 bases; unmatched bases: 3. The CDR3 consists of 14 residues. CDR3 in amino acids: CASSDGQGAYEQYF. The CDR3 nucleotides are TGCGCCAGCAGTGACGGACAGGGAGCCTACGAGCAGTACTTC.

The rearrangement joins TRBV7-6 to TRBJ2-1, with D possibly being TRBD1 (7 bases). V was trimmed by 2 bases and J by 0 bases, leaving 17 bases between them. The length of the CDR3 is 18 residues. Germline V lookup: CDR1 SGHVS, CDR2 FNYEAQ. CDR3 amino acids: CASSLRGGAGGSYNEQFF. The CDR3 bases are TGTGCCAGCAGCTTAAGGGGCGGGGCAGGGGGCTCCTACAATGAGCAGTTCTTC.

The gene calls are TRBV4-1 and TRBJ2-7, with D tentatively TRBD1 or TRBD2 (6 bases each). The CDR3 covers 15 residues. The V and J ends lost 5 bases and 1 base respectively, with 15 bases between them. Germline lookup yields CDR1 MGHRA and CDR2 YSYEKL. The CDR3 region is CASSFRGGGSYEQYF. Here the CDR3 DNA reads TGCGCCAGCAGCTTCCGAGGAGGGGGATCCTACGAGCAGTACTTC.

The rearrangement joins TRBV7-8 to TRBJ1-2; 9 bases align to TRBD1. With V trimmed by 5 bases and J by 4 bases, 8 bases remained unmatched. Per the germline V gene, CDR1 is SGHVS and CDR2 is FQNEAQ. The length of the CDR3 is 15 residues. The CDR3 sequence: CASSPGTGTLYGYTF. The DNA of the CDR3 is TGTGCCAGCAGCCCCGGGACAGGGACTCTCTATGGCTACACCTTC.